Included here is one T cell receptor (beta chain) sequence, with context. The target antigen is unknown. This sample is part of a study of shared clonotypes between healthy human individuals. CDR1 is MNHEY, CDR2 SVGAGI, per germline. CDR3 length: 15 residues. Trimming took 0 bases from V and 8 from J, leaving 16 bases between them. TCRdb's copy holds only in-frame clones and misses some; the assay was immunoSEQ multiplex PCR. The sample has about 670,000 clones; about three quarters are singletons. Study conclusions and caveats: Genetic and exposure-history diversity was limited by the small donor number. What rarefaction showed was incomplete sorted-subset sequencing despite large depth. Only blood samples were collected, and tissue repertoires likely differ.

Donors comprised only Caucasian adults living in Nashville, Tennessee. Sequenced material: memory CD4+ T cells sorted from blood. Subset denoted: CD45RA-negative fraction. V is TRBV6-5 and J is TRBJ1-2; possible D gene TRBD1, 5 bases. This TCR came from a young woman in good health. The CDR3 bases are TGTGCCAGCAGTTACTCTAGGTGGCAGGGTTCCGGCTACACCTTC. Translation: CASSYSRWQGSGYTF.